Following are 13 T cell receptor beta chains from one sample sequenced in a study of T cell responses to AZD1222 COVID-19 vaccine. The table came from immunoSEQ multiplex PCR; TCRdb's copy has only in-frame clones and leaves some out. Here the sample spans approximately 180,000 clones, almost 90% being singletons. The source was peripheral blood, collected on day 0 of AZD1222 vaccination. Receptor source: an adult in good health.

V is TRBV28 and J is TRBJ1-2; D remains ambiguous. Trimming shortened V by 7 bases and J by 4 bases, and 10 bases separated the two germline ends. Germline V gene lookup returns CDR1 MDHEN and CDR2 SYDVKM. This CDR3 is 12 amino acids long. DNA for the CDR3: TGTGCCAGCACCCTGGAGGGCTATGGCTACACCTTC. Its translation is CASTLEGYGYTF.

The chain joins TRBV9 to TRBJ2-6, with 10 bases matching TRBD1. The J segment lost 2 bases and the V segment lost 3 bases, leaving 5 bases of the junction unmatched. CDR3 length: 17 amino acids. Germline assignment: CDR1 SGDLS and CDR2 YYNGEE. In DNA form, the CDR3 reads TGTGCCAGCAGCGCCCGGGACAGGGGTCCTGGGGCCAACGTCCTGACTTTC. Protein sequence: CASSARDRGPGANVLTF. Full variable domain (rest looked up from reference TRBV9 and TRBJ2-6): DSGVTQTPKHLITATGQRVTLRCSPRSGDLSVYWYQQSLDQGLQFLIQYYNGEERAKGNILERFSAQQFPDLHSELNLSSLELGDSALYFCASSARDRGPGANVLTFGAGSRLTVL.

The V call is TRBV12-3 or TRBV12-4, the J call TRBJ1-2; D call uncertain. V shed 3 bases and J shed 5 bases, with 7 bases lying between them. The CDR3 length is 12 residues. CDR3 in amino acids: CASSFGVYGYTF. For the CDR3, the DNA is TGTGCCAGCAGTTTCGGGGTTTATGGCTACACCTTC.

This chain links TRBV7-6 with TRBJ2-3; D might be TRBD2 (6 bases). The V gene's germline CDR1 is SGHVS and CDR2 FNYEAQ. This CDR3 contains 17 residues. V was shortened by 5 bases and J by 3 bases, with 21 bases between the two germline ends. The CDR3: CASSPGRIGQGTDTQYF. CDR3 in DNA: TGTGCCAGCAGCCCCGGGAGAATTGGACAAGGGACAGATACGCAGTATTTT. Full variable domain (remainder filled in from reference TRBV7-6 and TRBJ2-3): GAGVSQSPRYKVTKRGQDVALRCDPISGHVSLYWYRQALGQGPEFLTYFNYEAQQDKSGLPNDRFSAERPEGSISTLTIQRTEQRDSAMYRCASSPGRIGQGTDTQYFGPGTRLTVL.

The chain recombines TRBV5-5 with TRBJ1-5, with 8 bases matching TRBD1. This CDR3 is built from 16 residues. Trimming at V came to 4 bases and at J to 1 base, leaving 7 bases not matched to a gene. Germline V gene data show CDR1 as SGHKS and CDR2 as YYEKEE (reference sequence). The CDR3: CASSVQGGRSNQPQHF. The CDR3 DNA follows: TGTGCCAGCAGCGTACAGGGGGGCAGGAGCAATCAGCCCCAGCATTTT.

This rearrangement joins TRBV11-1 to TRBJ2-1; no clear D. This CDR3 has 12 residues. Germline V gene sequence: CDR1 SGHAT, CDR2 FQDESV (reference sequence). Trimming removed 1 base from V and 10 bases from J, with 8 bases in between. CDR3 DNA sequence: TGTGCCAGCAGCTTAGACTCCTTCGAGCAGTTCTTC. Amino acid sequence: CASSLDSFEQFF.

The chain joins TRBV30 to TRBJ2-1; no reliable D call. The germline V and J ends were trimmed by 4 bases and 3 bases, with 16 bases remaining between them. This CDR3 comprises 15 residues. Germline loops: CDR1 GTSNPN, CDR2 SVGIG (reference sequence). This CDR3 is CAWMRPAVLYNEQFF. The CDR3 DNA follows: TGTGCCTGGATGCGTCCTGCCGTCCTCTACAATGAGCAGTTCTTC.

The chain is built from TRBV12-5 and TRBJ1-2; a possible D gene is TRBD1 (6 bases). This CDR3 region has 13 residues. Per the germline V gene, CDR1 is LGHNT and CDR2 is FRNRAP. V lost 4 bases to trimming and J lost 3 bases, with 9 bases between them. The CDR3 region has the DNA TGTGCTAGTGGTTCGGACAGTTACTATGGCTACACCTTC. This encodes CASGSDSYYGYTF.

The chain's CDR3 is CASSQGGQGGTGYTF. The CDR3 DNA sequence: TGTGCCAGCAGCCAAGGGGGACAGGGGGGGACTGGCTACACCTTC. The gene calls are TRBV3-1 (or the pseudogene TRBV3-2) and TRBJ1-2, with 11 bases that match TRBD1. CDR1 and CDR2 from the germline V gene are LGHDT and YNNKEL (reference sequence). The CDR3 sequence is 15 residues long. V trimming: 1 base; J trimming: 7 bases; junction bases outside the gene matches: 5.

The gene calls are TRBV5-1 and TRBJ1-3; D is possibly TRBD1 (5 bases). The CDR3 consists of 14 residues. Trimming took off 4 bases at V and 0 bases at J, with 8 bases between the two ends. Per germline, CDR1 SGHRS and CDR2 YFSETQ. The chain's CDR3 is CASSGGSSGNTIYF. CDR3 bases: TGCGCCAGCAGCGGGGGGAGCTCTGGAAACACCATATATTTT.

The chain has TRBV9 and TRBJ2-5; D gene ambiguous. CDR1 and CDR2 (germline): SGDLS, YYNGEE. Trimming cost V 0 bases and J 1 base, with 4 bases left between them. The CDR3 has 13 amino acids. The CDR3 spells CASSVGPQETQYF. In DNA form, the CDR3 reads TGTGCCAGCAGCGTAGGCCCCCAAGAGACCCAGTACTTC.

The chain joins TRBV19 to TRBJ1-3; D is unclear. Germline V lookup: CDR1 LNHDA, CDR2 SQIVND (reference sequence). CDR3 size: 15 residues. V shed 7 bases and J shed 0 bases, with 13 bases lying between them. The CDR3 sequence is CASTFDRSSGNTIYF. In nucleotides, the CDR3 is TGTGCCAGTACCTTCGACCGCAGCTCTGGAAACACCATATATTTT.

This rearrangement joins TRBV7-7 to TRBJ2-1; 10 bases match TRBD2. V lost 5 bases to trimming and J lost 7 bases; unmatched junction nucleotides: 5. Germline CDR1 is SSHAT and CDR2 is FNYEAQ (reference sequence). This CDR3 has 14 amino acids. The CDR3 coding sequence is TGTGCCAGCAGCATCAGCGGGGGGGCAAATGAGCAGTTCTTC. It codes for CASSISGGANEQFF. Full variable domain (missing parts from reference TRBV7-7 and TRBJ2-1): GAGVSQSPRYKVTKRGQDVTLRCDPISSHATLYWYQQALGQGPEFLTYFNYEAQPDKSGLPSDRFSAERPEGSISTLTIQRTEQRDSAMYRCASSISGGANEQFFGPGTRLTVL.